This T cell receptor beta chain is drawn from a study of cytomegalovirus exposure and HLA in healthy donors. Study details: Genotyping of 400 or so donors showed that around 81% belonged to the Caucasian-associated ancestry cluster. Notes on the study in general: It was fewer than 200 TCR beta chains that were listed as cytomegalovirus-associated. Presence/absence analyses took donor sequencing depth as roughly uniform.

The germline CDR1 and CDR2 sequences are SGHRS and YFSETQ. The CDR3 has 12 amino acids. With 3 bases removed from V and 5 bases from J, the gap between germline ends came to 7 bases. PCR used 60 Vbeta primers and 13 Jbeta primers. Some clones are missing from TCRdb's copy, which holds only in-frame ones; the method was immunoSEQ multiplex PCR. Among 150,000 to 200,000 clones listed, about four fifths were seen once. On this clone itself: As yet, its antigen is unknown.

The TCR sequence derives from a man aged 50 to 59 in good health and CMV-seropositive. Source material: PBMCs. The rearrangement links TRBV5-1 to TRBJ2-3; the D gene is possibly TRBD1 (6 bases). The CDR3 loop is CASSSQGDTQYF. Written as DNA, the CDR3 is TGCGCCAGCAGCTCACAGGGAGATACGCAGTATTTT.